The rows below give T cell receptor beta chains drawn from one sample of a study of blood T cell repertoires in COVID-19. Sequencing used immunoSEQ multiplex PCR; TCRdb keeps in-frame clones, though not all of them. The profile covers about 97,000 clones, with about 92% appearing a single time and 5.7% taken by the ten largest. Material: peripheral blood. Receptor source: a man aged 50 or older with active COVID-19. Each CDR3 is given with its conserved first and last residue. Each record gives: D gene, clone size, V gene, J gene, CDR3 DNA, CDR3 protein. The D gene is left open where the match is weak. Clone size is not always given. Where it is, it says once, few, many or a class for expanded clones.

TRBD2	.	TRBV23-1	TRBJ2-1	TGCGCCAGCAGTCCCTCTGATTGTAGCGGGAGAAATGAGCAGTTCTTC	CASSPSDCSGRNEQFF
.	.	TRBV3-1/TRBV3-2	TRBJ1-5	TGTGCCAGCAGCCAAGATTATCAGAATCAGCCCCAGCATTTT	CASSQDYQNQPQHF
TRBD1	.	TRBV5-1	TRBJ2-5	TGCGCCAGCAGCAGGGACAGCCAAGAGACCCAGTACTTC	CASSRDSQETQYF
.	few	TRBV23-1	TRBJ1-5	TGCGCCAGCAGTCAAGCCAGAAATCAGCCCCAGCATTTT	CASSQARNQPQHF
.	.	TRBV28	TRBJ2-7	TGTGCCAGCAGTACTGAAGGGGGTTACGAGCAGTACTTC	CASSTEGGYEQYF
.	.	TRBV18	TRBJ2-7	TGTGCCAGCTCACCCACAGGGTTGAGCGAGCAGTACTTC	CASSPTGLSEQYF
TRBD1	.	TRBV12-3/TRBV12-4	TRBJ2-7	TGTGCCAGCAGTCAGACAGGGGTCGAGCAGTACTTC	CASSQTGVEQYF
TRBD2	.	TRBV28	TRBJ2-5	TGTGCCAGCAGGGGCGGGGGAGATGTGGAGACCCAGTACTTC	CASRGGGDVETQYF
.	.	TRBV5-1	TRBJ1-1	TGCGCCAGCAGCCCGACCGGAGGGCCGAACACTGAAGCTTTCTTT	CASSPTGGPNTEAFF
.	.	TRBV5-5	TRBJ2-7	TGTGCCAGCATTGAAAAACAGGGTGATTTTGGGAACGAGCAGTACTTC	CASIEKQGDFGNEQYF
.	.	TRBV15	TRBJ1-6	TGTGCCACCAGCAGAGACCGGACAGTGATTAATTCACCCCTCCACTTT	CATSRDRTVINSPLHF
TRBD2	.	TRBV9	TRBJ2-3	TGTGCCAGCAGCTCACCCTCCGGGACTACGTACACAGATACGCAGTATTTT	CASSSPSGTTYTDTQYF
TRBD1	.	TRBV5-1	TRBJ2-7	TGCGCCAGCAGCTTGGGTGGGACAGGGGATTACGAGCAGTACTTC	CASSLGGTGDYEQYF
TRBD1	.	TRBV6-6	TRBJ2-1	TGTGCCACCACGGACAGGGGCTCCTACAATGAGCAGTTCTTC	CATTDRGSYNEQFF
.	.	TRBV3-1/TRBV3-2	TRBJ1-5	TGTGCCAGCAGCCAAGCGGAGGGGCCCCAGCATTTT	CASSQAEGPQHF
.	.	TRBV28	TRBJ1-6	TGTGCCAGCGAGGGTTATAATTCACCCCTCCACTTT	CASEGYNSPLHF
TRBD2	.	TRBV5-1	TRBJ2-5	TGCGCCAGCAGCTTGGATCCGGGACTAGCAGGGACCCAGTACTTC	CASSLDPGLAGTQYF
.	.	TRBV3-1/TRBV3-2	TRBJ2-5	TGTGCCAGCAGCCAACGAGGGTCTACTCTAGAGACCCAGTACTTC	CASSQRGSTLETQYF
.	.	TRBV6-5	TRBJ2-5	TGTGCCAGCAGTTACTCCCTAGTCGAGAGCCAAGAGACCCAGTACTTC	CASSYSLVESQETQYF
TRBD1	.	TRBV19	TRBJ2-7	TGTGCCAGTAGCCCGACAGGGAATAGCTACGAGCAGTACTTC	CASSPTGNSYEQYF
.	.	TRBV7-2	TRBJ2-7	TGTGCCAGCAGCCCTAGGAGGTACGAGCAGTACTTC	CASSPRRYEQYF
.	.	TRBV23-1	TRBJ2-7	TGCGCCAGCAGAGACACCTCCTACGAGCAGTACTTC	CASRDTSYEQYF
TRBD1	.	TRBV28	TRBJ2-3	TGTGCCAGCCACGGGACAGGGGGGACAGATACGCAGTATTTT	CASHGTGGTDTQYF
.	.	TRBV7-9	TRBJ1-5	TGTGCCAGCAGCTCCATCGAGAACCAGCCCCAGCATTTT	CASSSIENQPQHF
.	.	TRBV5-1	TRBJ2-1	TGCGCCAGCAGCTTGGGGGACTCCTCCTACAATGAGCAGTTCTTC	CASSLGDSSYNEQFF
TRBD1	.	TRBV5-6	TRBJ1-3	TGTGCCAGCAGCTTGATGGACAGGACCTCTGGAAACACCATATATTTT	CASSLMDRTSGNTIYF
.	.	TRBV2	TRBJ2-3	TGTGCCAGCAGTGGTACAGGGTTCACAGATACGCAGTATTTT	CASSGTGFTDTQYF
.	.	TRBV18	TRBJ2-7	TGTGCCAGCTCACCACCGGAGGGAGTGGCCTACGAGCAGTACTTC	CASSPPEGVAYEQYF
.	once	TRBV6-2/TRBV6-3	TRBJ2-3	TGTGCCAGCAGTTACCCCGCAGCGGCTAGCACAGATACGCAGTATTTT	CASSYPAAASTDTQYF
.	.	TRBV5-1	TRBJ1-2	TGCGCCAGCAGCTTGGAACGGGAGCGGGGCTACACCTTC	CASSLERERGYTF
TRBD1	.	TRBV2	TRBJ1-1	TGTGCCAGCAGTTACAGGGGGACCACTGAAGCTTTCTTT	CASSYRGTTEAFF
TRBD1	few	TRBV6-5	TRBJ1-5	TGTGCCAGCAGGCCACAGGGGGCTGTAGGGCAGCCCCAGCATTTT	CASRPQGAVGQPQHF
.	.	TRBV6-5	TRBJ2-7	TGTGCCAGCAGTTCCCAGGAAACACACTACGAGCAGTACTTC	CASSSQETHYEQYF
TRBD2	.	TRBV5-4	TRBJ2-1	TGTGCCAGCAGCCGTATAGCGGGAGGGAATGAGCAGTTCTTC	CASSRIAGGNEQFF
TRBD1	.	TRBV28	TRBJ2-5	TGTGCCAGCAGTTTACACTTGACAGGGAACGAGACCCAGTACTTC	CASSLHLTGNETQYF
TRBD2	.	TRBV5-1	TRBJ2-1	TGCGCCAGCAGCGCCCGGGGGGACTCCTACAATGAGCAGTTCTTC	CASSARGDSYNEQFF
.	.	TRBV6-2/TRBV6-3	TRBJ2-7	TGTGCCAGCAGTCCCGGGACTCCGTACGAGCAGTACTTC	CASSPGTPYEQYF
TRBD1	.	TRBV18	TRBJ1-1	TGTGCCAGCTCGACAGGGGACGAGAACACTGAAGCTTTCTTT	CASSTGDENTEAFF
.	.	TRBV11-2	TRBJ2-1	TGTGCCAGCAGCTTAGCTAGCGTCGCCTACAATGAGCAGTTCTTC	CASSLASVAYNEQFF
TRBD1	.	TRBV10-1	TRBJ2-3	TGCGCCAGCAGCCGGACAGGGGCGACGACAGATACGCAGTATTTT	CASSRTGATTDTQYF
TRBD2	once	TRBV2	TRBJ2-7	TGTGCCAGCAGTGATAGACTAGCGGGGGGGTCGAGCTCCTACGAGCAGTACTTC	CASSDRLAGGSSSYEQYF
.	.	TRBV28	TRBJ2-5	TGTGCCAGCAGGCGACATTCTGAGGAGACCCAGTACTTC	CASRRHSEETQYF
.	.	TRBV7-9	TRBJ2-5	TGTGCCAGCAGCTTAAATGGCGGGGATGAGGGAGAGACCCAGTACTTC	CASSLNGGDEGETQYF
.	.	TRBV27	TRBJ2-7	TGTGCCAGCAGTCGCAGGGAAACCTACGAGCAGTACTTC	CASSRRETYEQYF
TRBD2	.	TRBV3-1/TRBV3-2	TRBJ2-3	TGTGCCAGCAGCCAAGACCCTAGCGGGAGCACAGATACGCAGTATTTT	CASSQDPSGSTDTQYF
TRBD1	.	TRBV10-1	TRBJ2-7	TGCGCCAGCAGCGACAGGGTTGGCGAGCAGTACTTC	CASSDRVGEQYF
TRBD2	.	TRBV19	TRBJ2-1	TGTGCCAGTAGTATAGATCGGACTAGCGGGAGCTACAATGAGCAGTTCTTC	CASSIDRTSGSYNEQFF
TRBD2	.	TRBV19	TRBJ2-1	TGTGCCAGTAGTATAGATTTCCGAAGCGGGGGGGGATACAATGAGCAGTTCTTC	CASSIDFRSGGGYNEQFF
.	.	TRBV2	TRBJ2-5	TGTGCCAGCAGTGAACTCGCAGGGTTCGGTGAGACCCAGTACTTC	CASSELAGFGETQYF
TRBD1	once	TRBV3-1/TRBV3-2	TRBJ1-2	TGTGCCAGCAGCCAAGTCAGAACCACCGCCGGGACAGATGGCTACACCTTC	CASSQVRTTAGTDGYTF
.	.	TRBV29-1	TRBJ2-5	TGCAGCGTTAAACGAGGCAGACAAGAGACCCAGTACTTC	CSVKRGRQETQYF
TRBD1	.	TRBV7-9	TRBJ1-4	TGTGCCAGCAGCCTTCAGGGGGCTAGGGAAAAACTGTTTTTT	CASSLQGAREKLFF
TRBD1	.	TRBV27	TRBJ1-1	TGTGCCAGCAGTTTACGGACAGGGACTGAAGCTTTCTTT	CASSLRTGTEAFF
TRBD2	.	TRBV28	TRBJ2-7	TGTGCCAGCACCGCTACCGGGGAGGGTTACGAGCAGTACTTC	CASTATGEGYEQYF
.	few	TRBV7-9	TRBJ1-5	TGTGCCAGCAGCTTAGGGTCAGGGGGCAATCAGCCCCAGCATTTT	CASSLGSGGNQPQHF
.	.	TRBV12-3/TRBV12-4	TRBJ2-7	TGTGCCAGCAGTTTACAGACCTACGAGCAGTACTTC	CASSLQTYEQYF
.	.	TRBV6-5	TRBJ2-2	TGTGCCAGCAGCTCCCGGAGGGTTACCGGGGAGCTGTTTTTT	CASSSRRVTGELFF